Described below is a single T cell receptor beta chain sequence and its context. Its antigen is not known. This entry comes from a study of identical twins. TCRdb reprocessed the 5' RACE reads with MiXCR, giving one entry per CDR3 protein. The table shows 300,000 to 400,000 distinct CDR3 sequences, with around 9% occurring only once. Study-level results: Insertions ran lower in abundant cord blood beta clonotypes, though not in memory repertoires. Interpretation of the results relied on cross-sectional statistical analysis and not on following the same donors.

Germline V CDR1 and CDR2: SQVTM, ANQGSEA. V lost 6 bases and J lost 0, with 8 bases in between. This CDR3 has 12 amino acids. The rearrangement joins TRBV29-1 to TRBJ1-1; D remains unclear. Sequenced material: naive T cells sorted from blood. The sequence derives from a woman in her forties or fifties in good health. CDR3 amino acids: CSVIAVNTEAFF. CDR3 DNA: TGCAGCGTAATTGCTGTGAACACTGAAGCTTTCTTT.